This T cell receptor beta chain emerged from a study of T cells after yellow fever vaccination. The CDR3 is 18 residues long. CDR1 is MNHEY, CDR2 SVGEGT, per germline. The V and J ends lost 8 bases and 0 bases respectively, with 23 bases between them. From the 5' RACE reads, TCRdb called clonotypes with MiXCR, one entry per CDR3 protein. In the table there are over 25,000 distinct CDR3 sequences, about 10% of which are singletons. This clonotype has at least ten counts. Points from the study as a whole: Post-booster samples contained most primary-vaccination clones (about 95% CD4, less than 90% CD8).

J is TRBJ1-5 and V is TRBV6-2 or TRBV6-3; D is undetermined. The TCR was taken from a man aged 18 to 29 who received the YFV17D yellow fever vaccine. Sequencing was performed on PBMCs, either bulk or a sorted T-cell subset (CD4+, CD8+, memory, or dextramer-sorted; not recorded which), taken roughly 15 days after the first yellow fever vaccination. For the CDR3, the DNA is TGTGCCAGCCCCAAGATGCCCCTGGACCTTTATAGCAATCAGCCCCAGCATTTT. It encodes CASPKMPLDLYSNQPQHF.